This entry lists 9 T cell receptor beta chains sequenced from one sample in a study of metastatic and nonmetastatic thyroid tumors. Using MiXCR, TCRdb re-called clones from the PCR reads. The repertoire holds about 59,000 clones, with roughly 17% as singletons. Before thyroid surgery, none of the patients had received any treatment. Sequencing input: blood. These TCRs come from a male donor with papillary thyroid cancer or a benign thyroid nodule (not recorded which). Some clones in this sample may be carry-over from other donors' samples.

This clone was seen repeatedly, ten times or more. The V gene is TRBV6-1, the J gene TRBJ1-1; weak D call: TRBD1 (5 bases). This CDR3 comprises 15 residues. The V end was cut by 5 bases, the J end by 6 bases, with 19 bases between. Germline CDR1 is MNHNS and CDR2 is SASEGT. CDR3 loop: CASSPRDSGRSEAFF. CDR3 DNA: TGTGCCAGCAGTCCTCGCGACAGTGGTAGGTCTGAAGCTTTCTTT.

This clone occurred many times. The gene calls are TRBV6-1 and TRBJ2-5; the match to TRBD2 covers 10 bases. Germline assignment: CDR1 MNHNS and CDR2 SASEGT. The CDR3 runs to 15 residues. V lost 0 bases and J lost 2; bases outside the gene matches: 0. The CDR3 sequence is CASSEASGGQETQYF. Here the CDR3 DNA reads TGTGCCAGCAGTGAAGCTAGCGGGGGGCAAGAGACCCAGTACTTC.

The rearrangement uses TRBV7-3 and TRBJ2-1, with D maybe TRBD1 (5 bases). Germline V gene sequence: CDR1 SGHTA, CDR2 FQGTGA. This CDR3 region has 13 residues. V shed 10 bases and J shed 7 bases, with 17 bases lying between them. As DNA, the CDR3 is TGTGCCAACATCCAAGGGGTGCAGAATGAGCAGTTCTTC. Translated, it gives CANIQGVQNEQFF.

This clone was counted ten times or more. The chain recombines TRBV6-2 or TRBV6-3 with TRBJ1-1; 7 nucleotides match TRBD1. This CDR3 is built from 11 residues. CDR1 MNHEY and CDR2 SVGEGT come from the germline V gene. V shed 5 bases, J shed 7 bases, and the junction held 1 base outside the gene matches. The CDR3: CASSRDSEAFF. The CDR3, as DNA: TGTGCCAGCAGTCGGGACAGTGAAGCTTTCTTT.

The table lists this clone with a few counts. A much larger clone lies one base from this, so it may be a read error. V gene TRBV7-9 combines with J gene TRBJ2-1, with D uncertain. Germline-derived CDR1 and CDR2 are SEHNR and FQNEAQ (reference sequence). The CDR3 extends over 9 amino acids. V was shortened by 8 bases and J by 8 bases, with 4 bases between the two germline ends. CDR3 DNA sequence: TGTGCCAGCCCGTATGAGCAGTTCTTC. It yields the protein CASPYEQFF.

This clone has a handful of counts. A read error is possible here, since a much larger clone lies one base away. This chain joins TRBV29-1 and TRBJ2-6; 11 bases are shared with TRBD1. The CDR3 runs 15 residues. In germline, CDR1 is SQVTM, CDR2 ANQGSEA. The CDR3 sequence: CSVYGQGAGSNVLTF. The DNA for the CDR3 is TGCAGCGTTTACGGACAGGGGGCTGGGTCCAACGTCCTGACTTTC.

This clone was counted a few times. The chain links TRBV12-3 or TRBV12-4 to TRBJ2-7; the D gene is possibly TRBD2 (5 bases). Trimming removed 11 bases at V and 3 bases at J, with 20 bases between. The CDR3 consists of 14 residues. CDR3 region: CARGPGETIYEQYF. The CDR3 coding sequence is TGTGCCCGCGGGCCGGGCGAAACCATCTACGAGCAGTACTTC.

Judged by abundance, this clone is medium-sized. CDR3 DNA sequence: TGTGCCAGCAGGTACAGAGACTATGGCTACACCTTC. As protein: CASRYRDYGYTF. The genes are TRBV2 and TRBJ1-2; D gene unclear. Trimming cost V 6 bases and J 3 bases, with 8 bases left between them. Germline CDR1 reads SNHLY; CDR2 reads FYNNEI. CDR3 length: 12 amino acids. Filled out from reference TRBV2 and TRBJ1-2, the complete variable domain reads EPEVTQTPSHQVTQMGQEVILRCVPISNHLYFYWYRQILGQKVEFLVSFYNNEISEKSEIFDDQFSVERPDGSNFTLKIRSTKLEDSAMYFCASRYRDYGYTFGSGTRLTVV.

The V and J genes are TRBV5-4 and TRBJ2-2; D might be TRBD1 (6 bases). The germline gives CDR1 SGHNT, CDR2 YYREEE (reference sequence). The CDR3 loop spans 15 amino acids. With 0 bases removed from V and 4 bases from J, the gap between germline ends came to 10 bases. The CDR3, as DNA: TGTGCCAGCAGCTTGGAAACAGGGCTCACCGGGGAGCTGTTTTTT. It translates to CASSLETGLTGELFF.